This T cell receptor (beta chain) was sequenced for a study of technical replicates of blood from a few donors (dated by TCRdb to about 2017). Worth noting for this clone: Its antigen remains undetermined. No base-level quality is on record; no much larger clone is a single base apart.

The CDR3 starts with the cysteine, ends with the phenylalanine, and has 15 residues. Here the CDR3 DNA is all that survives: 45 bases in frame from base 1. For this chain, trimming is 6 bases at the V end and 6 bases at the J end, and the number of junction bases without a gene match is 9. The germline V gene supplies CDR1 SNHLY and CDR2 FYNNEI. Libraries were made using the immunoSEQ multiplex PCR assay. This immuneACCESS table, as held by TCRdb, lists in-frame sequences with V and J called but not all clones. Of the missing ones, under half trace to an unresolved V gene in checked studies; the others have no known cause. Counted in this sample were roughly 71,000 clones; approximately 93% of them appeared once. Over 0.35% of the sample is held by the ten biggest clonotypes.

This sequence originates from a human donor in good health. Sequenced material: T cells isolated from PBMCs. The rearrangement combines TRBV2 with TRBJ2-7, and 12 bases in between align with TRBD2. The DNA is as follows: TGTGCCAGCAGCCATCGACTAGCGGGAGAGTTCGAGCAGTACTTC. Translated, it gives CASSHRLAGEFEQYF.